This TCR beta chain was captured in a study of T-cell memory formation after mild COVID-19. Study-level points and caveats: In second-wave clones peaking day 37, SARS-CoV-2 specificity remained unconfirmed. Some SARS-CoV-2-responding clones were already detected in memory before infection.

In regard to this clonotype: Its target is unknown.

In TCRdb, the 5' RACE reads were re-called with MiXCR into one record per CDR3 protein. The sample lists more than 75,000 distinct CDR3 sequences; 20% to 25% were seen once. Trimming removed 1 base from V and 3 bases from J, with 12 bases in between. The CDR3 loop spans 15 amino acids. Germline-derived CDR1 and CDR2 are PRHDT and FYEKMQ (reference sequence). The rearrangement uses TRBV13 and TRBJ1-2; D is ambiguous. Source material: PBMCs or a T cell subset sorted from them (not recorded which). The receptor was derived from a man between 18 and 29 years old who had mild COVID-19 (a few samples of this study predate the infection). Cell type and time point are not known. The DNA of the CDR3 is TGTGCCAGCAGCTTAGAGGGCAGGCTACACTATGGCTACACCTTC. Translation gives CASSLEGRLHYGYTF.